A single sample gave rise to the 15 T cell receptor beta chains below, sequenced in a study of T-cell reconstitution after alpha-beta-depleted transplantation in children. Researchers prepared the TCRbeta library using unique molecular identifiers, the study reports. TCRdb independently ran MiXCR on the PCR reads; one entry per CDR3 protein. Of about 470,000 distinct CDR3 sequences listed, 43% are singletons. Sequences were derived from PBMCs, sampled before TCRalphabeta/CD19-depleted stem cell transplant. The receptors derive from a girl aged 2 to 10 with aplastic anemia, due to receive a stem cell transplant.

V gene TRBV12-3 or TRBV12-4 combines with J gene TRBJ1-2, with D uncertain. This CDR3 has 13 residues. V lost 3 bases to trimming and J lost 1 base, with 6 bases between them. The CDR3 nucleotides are TGTGCCAGCAGTTTTGAGGATAACTATGGCTACACCTTC. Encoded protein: CASSFEDNYGYTF.

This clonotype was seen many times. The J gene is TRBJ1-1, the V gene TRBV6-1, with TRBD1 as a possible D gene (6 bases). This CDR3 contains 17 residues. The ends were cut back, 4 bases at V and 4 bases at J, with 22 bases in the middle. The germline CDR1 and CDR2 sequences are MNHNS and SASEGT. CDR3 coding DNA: TGTGCCAGCAGTGGACGGACAGCTAATACCGTGGGCACTGAAGCTTTCTTT. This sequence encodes CASSGRTANTVGTEAFF.

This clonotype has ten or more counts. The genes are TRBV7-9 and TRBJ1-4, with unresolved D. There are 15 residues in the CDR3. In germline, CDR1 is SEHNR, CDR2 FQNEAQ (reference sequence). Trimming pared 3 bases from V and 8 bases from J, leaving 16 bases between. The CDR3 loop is CASSLGSPGQEKLFF. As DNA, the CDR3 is TGTGCCAGCAGCTTGGGAAGCCCTGGGCAGGAAAAACTGTTTTTT.

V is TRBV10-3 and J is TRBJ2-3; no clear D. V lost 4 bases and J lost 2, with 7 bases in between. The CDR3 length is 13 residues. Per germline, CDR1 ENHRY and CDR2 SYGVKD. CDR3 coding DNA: TGTGCCATCAGTGGACACCCCACAGATACGCAGTATTTT. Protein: CAISGHPTDTQYF.

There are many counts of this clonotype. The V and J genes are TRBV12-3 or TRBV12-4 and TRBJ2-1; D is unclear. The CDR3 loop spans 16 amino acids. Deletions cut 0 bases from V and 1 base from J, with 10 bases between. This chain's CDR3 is CASSLAVIQSYNEQFF. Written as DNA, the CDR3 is TGTGCCAGCAGTTTAGCGGTAATCCAGTCCTACAATGAGCAGTTCTTC.

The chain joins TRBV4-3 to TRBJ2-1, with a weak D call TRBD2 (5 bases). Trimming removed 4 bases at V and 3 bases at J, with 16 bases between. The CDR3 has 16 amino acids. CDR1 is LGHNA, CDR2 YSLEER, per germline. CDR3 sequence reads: CASSPSSLIGYNEQFF. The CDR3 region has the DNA TGCGCCAGCAGCCCTTCTAGCCTGATTGGCTACAATGAGCAGTTCTTC.

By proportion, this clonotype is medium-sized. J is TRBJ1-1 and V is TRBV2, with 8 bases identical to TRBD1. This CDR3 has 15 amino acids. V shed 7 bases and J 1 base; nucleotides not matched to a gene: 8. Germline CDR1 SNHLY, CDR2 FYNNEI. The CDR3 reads CASTDRVGGNTEAFF. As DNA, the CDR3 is TGTGCCAGCACGGACAGGGTAGGAGGGAACACTGAAGCTTTCTTT.

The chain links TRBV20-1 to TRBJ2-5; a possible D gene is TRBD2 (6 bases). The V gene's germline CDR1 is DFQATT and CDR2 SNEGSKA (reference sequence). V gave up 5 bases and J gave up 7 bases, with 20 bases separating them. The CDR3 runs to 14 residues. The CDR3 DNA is TGCAGTGCTGGCTACCGTTTAGAGGGAGGGACCCAGTACTTC. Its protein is CSAGYRLEGGTQYF.

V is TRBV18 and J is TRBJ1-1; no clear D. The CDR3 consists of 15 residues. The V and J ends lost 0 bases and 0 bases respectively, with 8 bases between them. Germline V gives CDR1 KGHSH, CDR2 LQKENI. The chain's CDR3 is CASSPPNSMNTEAFF. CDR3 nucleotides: TGTGCCAGCTCACCACCGAACAGCATGAACACTGAAGCTTTCTTT. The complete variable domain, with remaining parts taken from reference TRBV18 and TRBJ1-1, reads NAGVMQNPRHLVRRRGQEARLRCSPMKGHSHVYWYRQLPEEGLKFMVYLQKENIIDESGMPKERFSAEFPKEGPSILRIQQVVRGDSAAYFCASSPPNSMNTEAFFGQGTRLTVV.

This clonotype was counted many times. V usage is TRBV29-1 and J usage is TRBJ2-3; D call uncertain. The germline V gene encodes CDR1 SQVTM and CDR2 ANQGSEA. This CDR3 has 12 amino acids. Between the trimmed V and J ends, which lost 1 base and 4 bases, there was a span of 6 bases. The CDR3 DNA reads TGCAGCGTTGAAGGGTGGCCAGATACGCAGTATTTT. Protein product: CSVEGWPDTQYF.

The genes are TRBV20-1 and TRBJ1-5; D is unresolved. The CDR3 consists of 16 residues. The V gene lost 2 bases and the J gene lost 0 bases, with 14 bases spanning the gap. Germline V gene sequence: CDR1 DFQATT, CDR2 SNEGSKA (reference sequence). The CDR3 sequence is CSARTARDLSNQPQHF. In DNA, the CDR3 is TGCAGTGCTAGAACAGCCAGAGACCTTAGCAATCAGCCCCAGCATTTT.

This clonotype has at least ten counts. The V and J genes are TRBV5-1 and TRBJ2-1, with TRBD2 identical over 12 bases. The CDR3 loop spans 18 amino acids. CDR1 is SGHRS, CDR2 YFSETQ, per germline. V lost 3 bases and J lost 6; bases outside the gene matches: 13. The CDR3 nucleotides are TGCGCCAGCAGCTGGGGGCTACTACTAGCGGGAGGATCCAATGAGCAGTTCTTC. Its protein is CASSWGLLLAGGSNEQFF.

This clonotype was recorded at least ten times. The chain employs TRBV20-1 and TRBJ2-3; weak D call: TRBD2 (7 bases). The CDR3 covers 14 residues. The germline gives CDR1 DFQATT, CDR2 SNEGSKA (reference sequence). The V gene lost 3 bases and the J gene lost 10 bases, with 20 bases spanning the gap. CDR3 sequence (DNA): TGCAGTGCTAGCACGGCGCGGGGGCCTCCTTCGCAGTATTTT. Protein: CSASTARGPPSQYF.

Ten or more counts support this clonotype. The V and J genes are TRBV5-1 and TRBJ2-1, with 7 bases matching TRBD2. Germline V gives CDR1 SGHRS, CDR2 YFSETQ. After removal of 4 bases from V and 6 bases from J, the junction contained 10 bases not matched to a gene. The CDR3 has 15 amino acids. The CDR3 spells CASSLKTSRLNEQFF. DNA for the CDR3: TGCGCCAGCAGCCTGAAGACTAGCAGGCTCAATGAGCAGTTCTTC.

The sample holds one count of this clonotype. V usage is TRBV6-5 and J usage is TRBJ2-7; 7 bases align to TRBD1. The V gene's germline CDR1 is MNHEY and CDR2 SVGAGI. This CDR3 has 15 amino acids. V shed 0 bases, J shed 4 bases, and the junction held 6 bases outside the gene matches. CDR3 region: CASSYSGRGYYEQYF. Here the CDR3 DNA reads TGTGCCAGCAGTTACTCGGGCAGGGGGTATTACGAGCAGTACTTC.